This TCR beta chain was captured in a study of CD8+ T cells in alopecia areata. General study results and limits: Normal scalp had lower clonality than lesional scalp, with alopecia totalis/universalis lesions showing this most strongly. Numerous expanded lesional clones remained in scalp and blood during tofacitinib.

The V gene's germline CDR1 is MNHEY and CDR2 SMNVEV (reference sequence). Trimming took 8 bases from V and 4 from J, leaving 8 bases between them. This CDR3 contains 12 residues. Treatment defined: oral pan-JAK inhibitor, 5-10 mg twice daily. In each case, RNA was isolated and then reverse transcribed into cDNA as the sequencing template. The protocol was immunoSEQ multiplex PCR, while the TCRdb copy is restricted to in-frame clones and leaves out a portion. Seen here are fewer than 200,000 clones, around 50% observed once, and the top ten hold 10% to 15%. On this clone itself: Its antigen is undetermined.

V and J are TRBV27 and TRBJ1-4; D unresolved. This clonotype was obtained from a human donor with alopecia areata. Material: CD8+ T cells sorted from blood, obtained at week 24, from a patient treated with tofacitinib. The CDR3 protein is CASGRSNEKLFF. The CDR3, as DNA: TGTGCCAGCGGCAGGAGTAATGAAAAACTGTTTTTT.